This T cell receptor (beta chain) was captured in a study of monozygotic twins with inflammatory bowel disease. Study-wide results and limits: Healthy twins showed more clonotype sharing with others than IBD patients, especially patients with disease activity.

Across eight separate reactions for each sample, cDNA was made. TCRdb re-called the 5' RACE reads; one entry per CDR3 protein, DNA not given. The sample data list 400,000 to 500,000 distinct CDR3 sequences. The V gene's germline CDR1 is LGHDT and CDR2 YNNKEL (reference sequence). The CDR3 sequence is 16 residues long. Remarks on this clonotype: Its antigen remains unknown.

The sample comprised blood. The chain couples TRBV3-1 to TRBJ2-6. The receptor's source is a human donor with ulcerative colitis or Crohn's disease, or a healthy co-twin of an affected twin (not recorded which). Here the CDR3 reads CASSQDLVSGANVLTF.